Listed here are 23 T cell receptor beta chains from one sample, sequenced in a study of blood T cell repertoires in COVID-19 (TCRdb year 2020). Library construction relied on the immunoSEQ multiplex PCR assay. The immuneACCESS repertoire file appears here via TCRdb, limited to in-frame rearrangements. These files lack a portion of the clones; in checked studies, under half of the deficit traces to unresolved V genes, and the cause of the others is not known. The sample contains about 190,000 clones, around 80% of them found a single time. Around an eighth of the sample lies in the top ten. Material: peripheral blood. The origin of the receptors is a woman aged 50 to 60 with acute or convalescent COVID-19.

The gene calls are TRBV6-5 and TRBJ2-5; 7 positions agree with TRBD1. The CDR3 is 14 amino acids. The V gene's germline CDR1 is MNHEY and CDR2 SVGAGI. Trimming took 5 bases from V and 3 from J; bases not matched to a gene: 6. CDR3 region: CASSTGTAKETQYF. CDR3 nucleotide sequence: TGTGCCAGCAGTACCGGGACAGCAAAAGAGACCCAGTACTTC.

This chain joins TRBV6-1 and TRBJ1-5; possible D gene TRBD1, 6 bases. The CDR3 consists of 14 residues. V gave up 0 bases and J gave up 6 bases, with 9 bases separating them. CDR1 and CDR2 (germline): MNHNS, SASEGT. CDR3 amino acids: CASSEARGGQPQHF. The CDR3 bases are TGTGCCAGCAGTGAAGCGAGAGGGGGTCAGCCCCAGCATTTT.

This clone was counted between two and nine times. The CDR3 DNA reads as TGTGCCTGGGGGGGGAGAGTGGATGAAAAACTGTTTTTT. It is translated as CAWGGRVDEKLFF. V gene TRBV30 combines with J gene TRBJ1-4; D possibly corresponds to TRBD1 (5 bases). Trimming pared 5 bases from V and 6 bases from J, leaving 13 bases between. The CDR3 is 13 residues long. Germline CDR1 and CDR2: GTSNPN and SVGIG (reference sequence).

This clone was observed a few times. The V gene is TRBV2, the J gene TRBJ1-5; TRBD1 agrees at 9 bases. The CDR3 consists of 15 residues. Germline loops: CDR1 SNHLY, CDR2 FYNNEI. The V and J ends lost 4 bases and 4 bases, in that order; junction bases with no gene match: 5. The DNA of the CDR3 is TGTGCCAGCAGTGGGGACAGGGCTTTTAATCAGCCCCAGCATTTT. The encoded protein is CASSGDRAFNQPQHF.

V and J are TRBV9 and TRBJ2-2; 10 positions agree with TRBD1. The V segment lost 0 bases and the J segment 7 bases; nucleotides outside the gene matches: 6. This CDR3 has 16 residues. Germline loops: CDR1 SGDLS, CDR2 YYNGEE. For the CDR3, the DNA is TGTGCCAGCAGCGTAGCGACAGGGGGCGCCGGCGGGGAGCTGTTTTTT. Encoded protein: CASSVATGGAGGELFF. The whole variable domain, remainder taken from reference TRBV9 and TRBJ2-2, is DSGVTQTPKHLITATGQRVTLRCSPRSGDLSVYWYQQSLDQGLQFLIQYYNGEERAKGNILERFSAQQFPDLHSELNLSSLELGDSALYFCASSVATGGAGGELFFGEGSRLTVL.

This rearrangement joins TRBV10-3 to TRBJ1-5; possible D gene TRBD1, 5 bases. Trimming took off 1 base at V and 1 base at J, with 8 bases between the two ends. The CDR3 runs to 15 residues. Germline lookup yields CDR1 ENHRY and CDR2 SYGVKD. In DNA form, the CDR3 reads TGTGCCATCAGTGAGTACAGGAACAGCAATCAGCCCCAGCATTTT. Its protein product is CAISEYRNSNQPQHF.

The rearrangement uses TRBV19 and TRBJ2-2, with TRBD2 matching 8 bases. The CDR3 has 16 residues. J lost 6 bases, V lost 3 bases, and 9 bases had no gene match. Germline assignment: CDR1 LNHDA and CDR2 SQIVND (reference sequence). CDR3 sequence reads: CASSIPSAGGPGELFF. The CDR3 coding sequence is TGTGCCAGTAGTATTCCCTCGGCGGGAGGTCCCGGGGAGCTGTTTTTT. The full variable domain, rest sourced from reference TRBV19 and TRBJ2-2, is DGGITQSPKYLFRKEGQNVTLSCEQNLNHDAMYWYRQDPGQGLRLIYYSQIVNDFQKGDIAEGYSVSREKKESFPLTVTSAQKNPTAFYLCASSIPSAGGPGELFFGEGSRLTVL.

The chain carries TRBV5-4 and TRBJ1-1; D gene ambiguous. The germline V gene encodes CDR1 SGHNT and CDR2 YYREEE (reference sequence). This CDR3 is 14 amino acids long. Between the trimmed V and J ends, which lost 4 bases and 4 bases, there was a span of 14 bases. The DNA for the CDR3 is TGTGCCAGCAGCCGGACTGCCTTAGTCACTGAAGCTTTCTTT. Residues: CASSRTALVTEAFF.

This chain joins TRBV11-2 and TRBJ1-2, with D possibly being TRBD1 (6 bases). Trimming removed 1 base from V and 2 bases from J, with 8 bases in between. Germline V gene sequence: CDR1 SGHAT, CDR2 FQNNGV. CDR3 length: 14 amino acids. CDR3 protein: CASSLVDRNYGYTF. The CDR3 region has the DNA TGTGCCAGCAGCTTAGTGGACAGAAACTATGGCTACACCTTC.

V and J are TRBV6-5 and TRBJ2-7; D is perhaps TRBD1 (5 bases). V was cut by 5 bases and J by 4 bases, with 12 bases left in between. CDR3 length equals 13 residues. Germline CDR1 and CDR2: MNHEY and SVGAGI. CDR3 nucleotides: TGTGCCAGCAGTCGGTCCCCAGGGTACGAGCAGTACTTC. The encoded protein is CASSRSPGYEQYF.

V is TRBV15 and J is TRBJ2-7; 10 nucleotides agree with TRBD1. The V and J ends lost 0 bases and 5 bases, in that order; junction bases with no gene match: 4. Per germline, CDR1 LNHNV and CDR2 YYDKDF (reference sequence). This CDR3 has 15 residues. This chain's CDR3 is CATSRDRQGAHEQYF. In DNA form, the CDR3 reads TGTGCCACCAGCAGAGATCGACAGGGGGCCCACGAGCAGTACTTC.

V gene TRBV5-1 combines with J gene TRBJ1-3; 7 nucleotides line up with TRBD1. Germline assignment: CDR1 SGHRS and CDR2 YFSETQ. The CDR3 consists of 15 residues. Trimming took 4 bases from V and 0 from J; bases not matched to a gene: 4. CDR3 nucleotides: TGCGCCAGCAGCATGACAGGGTTCTCTGGAAACACCATATATTTT. Its translation: CASSMTGFSGNTIYF.

V and J are TRBV6-5 and TRBJ1-2; D is perhaps TRBD1 (5 bases). Germline CDR1 MNHEY, CDR2 SVGAGI. Trimming stripped 7 bases from V and 8 bases from J, with 14 bases between. The CDR3 runs 12 residues. CDR3 DNA sequence: TGTGCCAGCACCCTCGACAGTAACGGCTACACCTTC. Amino acid sequence: CASTLDSNGYTF.

V and J are TRBV5-8 and TRBJ2-2, with TRBD1 as a possible D gene (6 bases). Germline CDR1 reads SGHTS; CDR2 reads YDEGEE. V was clipped by 2 bases and J by 3 bases, with 8 bases between them. CDR3 length: 14 amino acids. The CDR3 DNA reads TGTGCCAGCAGCTTAAACAGGGACACCGGGGAGCTGTTTTTT. It translates to CASSLNRDTGELFF.

The chain combines TRBV19 with TRBJ2-2, with 7 positions matching TRBD1. This CDR3 is built from 17 residues. Germline loops: CDR1 LNHDA, CDR2 SQIVND (reference sequence). Unmatched junction bases numbered 10, after V lost 0 bases and J lost 6 bases. The CDR3 reads CASSIEPGRGTAGELFF. CDR3 nucleotide sequence: TGTGCCAGTAGTATAGAGCCGGGCAGGGGGACGGCCGGGGAGCTGTTTTTT.

The chain combines TRBV6-1 with TRBJ2-4, with 10 bases identical to TRBD1. This CDR3 region has 15 residues. Trimming took 5 bases from V and 15 from J; bases not matched to a gene: 16. Germline V CDR1 and CDR2: MNHNS, SASEGT. As DNA, the CDR3 is TGTGCCAGCAGTCCCACCGGGACAGGGGACCCGGAGGGGTACTTC. Amino acid sequence: CASSPTGTGDPEGYF.

The rearrangement uses TRBV30 and TRBJ1-6, with D tentatively TRBD1 (5 bases). CDR1 and CDR2 (germline): GTSNPN, SVGIG (reference sequence). The CDR3 is 14 residues long. Here the CDR3 DNA reads TGTGCAATGAGACAGAGCTCCTATAATTCACCCCTCCACTTT. Translated: CAMRQSSYNSPLHF.

V gene TRBV27 combines with J gene TRBJ1-1; 8 bases fit TRBD1. The CDR3 is 17 residues long. From germline, CDR1 is MNHEY and CDR2 SMNVEV (reference sequence). With V trimmed by 4 bases and J by 1 base, 11 bases remained unmatched. Here the CDR3 reads CASSSRGTGIENTEAFF. The CDR3 nucleotides read TGTGCCAGCAGTTCCCGAGGGACAGGAATCGAGAACACTGAAGCTTTCTTT.

V usage is TRBV19 and J usage is TRBJ1-5; TRBD1 matches 9 bases. The J segment lost 4 bases and the V segment lost 3 bases, leaving 1 base of the junction unmatched. The germline V gene has CDR1 LNHDA and CDR2 SQIVND (reference sequence). The CDR3 length is 14 residues. The CDR3 sequence: CASSIGTGNQPQHF. The CDR3 DNA reads TGTGCCAGTAGTATTGGGACAGGGAATCAGCCCCAGCATTTT.

The V call is TRBV10-2, the J call TRBJ1-5; D gene uncertain. Germline V gene sequence: CDR1 WSHSY, CDR2 SAAADI. V was pared by 7 bases and J by 2 bases, with 9 bases between. The CDR3 has 13 amino acids. This CDR3 reads CASKVGGNQPQHF. In DNA, the CDR3 is TGCGCCAGCAAGGTTGGAGGCAATCAGCCCCAGCATTTT.

V is TRBV24-1 and J is TRBJ2-1; TRBD2 matches at 10 bases. This CDR3 has 15 amino acids. Germline V gene sequence: CDR1 KGHDR, CDR2 SFDVKD. With V trimmed by 1 base and J by 5 bases, 1 base remained unmatched. CDR3 nucleotides: TGTGCCACCAGTGATTTCACTAGCGGGAACAATGAGCAGTTCTTC. Translation gives CATSDFTSGNNEQFF.

This sequence joins TRBV2 and TRBJ1-5, with TRBD1 as a possible D gene (5 bases). This CDR3 spans 17 amino acids. Germline-derived CDR1 and CDR2 are SNHLY and FYNNEI. V was clipped by 6 bases and J by 1 base, with 19 bases between them. CDR3 region: CASSPLGGVNSNQPQHF. CDR3 sequence (DNA): TGTGCCAGCAGCCCCCTGGGGGGGGTCAACAGCAATCAGCCCCAGCATTTT.

This clone has only a few counts. The chain links TRBV3-1 (or the pseudogene TRBV3-2) to TRBJ2-2; possibly TRBD2 for D (5 bases). The CDR3 has 15 residues. The V end was cut by 2 bases, the J end by 4 bases, with 11 bases between. Germline values: CDR1 LGHDT, CDR2 YNNKEL (reference sequence). The CDR3 reads CASSQKFRGTGELFF. The DNA of the CDR3 is TGTGCCAGCAGCCAAAAATTCCGGGGCACCGGGGAGCTGTTTTTT.